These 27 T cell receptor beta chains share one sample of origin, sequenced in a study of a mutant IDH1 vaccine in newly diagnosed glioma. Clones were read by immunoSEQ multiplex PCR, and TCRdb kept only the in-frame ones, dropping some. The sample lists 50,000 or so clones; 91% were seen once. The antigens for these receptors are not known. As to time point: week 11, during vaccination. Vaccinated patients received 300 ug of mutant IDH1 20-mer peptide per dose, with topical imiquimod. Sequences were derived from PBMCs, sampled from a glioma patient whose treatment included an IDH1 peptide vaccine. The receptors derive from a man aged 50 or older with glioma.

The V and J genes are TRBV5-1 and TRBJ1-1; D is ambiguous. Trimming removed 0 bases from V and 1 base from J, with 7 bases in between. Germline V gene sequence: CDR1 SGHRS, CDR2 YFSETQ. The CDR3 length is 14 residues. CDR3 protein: CASSLAGKNTEAFF. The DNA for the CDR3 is TGCGCCAGCAGCTTGGCAGGCAAGAACACTGAAGCTTTCTTT.

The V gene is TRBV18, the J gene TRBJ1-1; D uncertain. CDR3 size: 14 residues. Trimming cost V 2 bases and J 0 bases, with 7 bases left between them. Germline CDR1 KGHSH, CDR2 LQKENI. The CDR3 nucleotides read TGTGCCAGCTCACCAGCAAACATGAACACTGAAGCTTTCTTT. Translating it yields CASSPANMNTEAFF.

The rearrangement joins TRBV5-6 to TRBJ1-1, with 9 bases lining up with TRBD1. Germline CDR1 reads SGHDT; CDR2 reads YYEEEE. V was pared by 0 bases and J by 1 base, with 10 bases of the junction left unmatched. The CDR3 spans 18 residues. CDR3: CASSLGDRAVYGNTEAFF. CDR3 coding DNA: TGTGCCAGCAGCTTGGGGGACAGGGCGGTCTACGGGAACACTGAAGCTTTCTTT.

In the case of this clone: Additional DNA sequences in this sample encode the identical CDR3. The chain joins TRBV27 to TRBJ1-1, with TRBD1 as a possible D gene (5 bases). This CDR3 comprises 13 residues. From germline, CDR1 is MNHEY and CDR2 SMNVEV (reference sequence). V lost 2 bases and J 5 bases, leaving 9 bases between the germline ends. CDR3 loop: CASSLGGRTEAFF. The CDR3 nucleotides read TGTGCCAGCAGTTTAGGGGGAAGGACTGAAGCTTTCTTT.

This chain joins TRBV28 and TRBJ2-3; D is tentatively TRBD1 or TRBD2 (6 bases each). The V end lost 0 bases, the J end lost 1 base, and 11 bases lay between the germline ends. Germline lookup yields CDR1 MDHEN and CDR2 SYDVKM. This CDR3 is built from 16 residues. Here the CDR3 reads CASSLWGASGTDTQYF. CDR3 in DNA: TGTGCCAGCAGTTTATGGGGGGCTAGCGGCACAGATACGCAGTATTTT.

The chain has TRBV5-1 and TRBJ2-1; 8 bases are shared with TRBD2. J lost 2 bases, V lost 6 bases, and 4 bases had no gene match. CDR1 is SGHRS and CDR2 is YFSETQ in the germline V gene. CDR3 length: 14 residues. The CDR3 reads CASMYGRAYNEQFF. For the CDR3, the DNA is TGCGCCAGCATGTACGGGAGGGCCTACAATGAGCAGTTCTTC.

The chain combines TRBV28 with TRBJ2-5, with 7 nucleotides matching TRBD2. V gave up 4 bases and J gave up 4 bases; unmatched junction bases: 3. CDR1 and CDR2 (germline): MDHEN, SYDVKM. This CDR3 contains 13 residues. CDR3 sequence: CASSWGGVETQYF. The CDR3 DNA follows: TGTGCCAGCAGTTGGGGGGGGGTAGAGACCCAGTACTTC.

The CDR3 sequence: CASKETSEPQYF. CDR3 DNA sequence: TGTGCCAGCAAGGAGACTAGCGAGCCGCAGTATTTT. The chain is built from TRBV6-1 and TRBJ2-3, with TRBD2 matching 8 bases. Trimming at V came to 7 bases and at J to 10 bases, leaving 7 bases not matched to a gene. This CDR3 comprises 12 residues. Germline CDR1 and CDR2: MNHNS and SASEGT.

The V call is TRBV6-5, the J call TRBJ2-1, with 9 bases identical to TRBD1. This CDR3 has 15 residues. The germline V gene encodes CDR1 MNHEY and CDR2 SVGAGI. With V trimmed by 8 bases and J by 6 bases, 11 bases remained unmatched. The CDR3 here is CASQPWDRVGNEQFF. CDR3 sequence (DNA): TGTGCCAGCCAACCTTGGGACAGGGTAGGCAATGAGCAGTTCTTC.

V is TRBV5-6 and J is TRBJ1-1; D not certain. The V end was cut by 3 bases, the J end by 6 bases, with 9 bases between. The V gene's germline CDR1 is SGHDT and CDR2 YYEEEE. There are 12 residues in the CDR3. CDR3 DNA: TGTGCCAGCAGCTGGGGATCCGCTGAAGCTTTCTTT. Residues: CASSWGSAEAFF. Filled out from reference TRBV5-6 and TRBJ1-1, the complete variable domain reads DAGVTQSPTHLIKTRGQQVTLRCSPKSGHDTVSWYQQALGQGPQFIFQYYEEEERQRGNFPDRFSGHQFPNYSSELNVNALLLGDSALYLCASSWGSAEAFFGQGTRLTVV.

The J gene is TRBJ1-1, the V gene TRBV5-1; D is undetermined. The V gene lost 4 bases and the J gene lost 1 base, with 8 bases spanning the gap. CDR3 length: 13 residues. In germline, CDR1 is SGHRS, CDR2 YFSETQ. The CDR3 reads CASSPDGNTEAFF. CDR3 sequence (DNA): TGCGCCAGCAGCCCGGACGGGAACACTGAAGCTTTCTTT. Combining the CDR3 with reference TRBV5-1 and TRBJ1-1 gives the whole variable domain KAGVTQTPRYLIKTRGQQVTLSCSPISGHRSVSWYQQTPGQGLQFLFEYFSETQRNKGNFPGRFSGRQFSNSRSEMNVSTLELGDSALYLCASSPDGNTEAFFGQGTRLTVV.

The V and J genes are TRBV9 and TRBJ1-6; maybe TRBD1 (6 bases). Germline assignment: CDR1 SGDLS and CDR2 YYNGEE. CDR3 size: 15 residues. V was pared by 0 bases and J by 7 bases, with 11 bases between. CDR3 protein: CASSVDGGRNSPLHF. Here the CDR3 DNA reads TGTGCCAGCAGCGTAGATGGGGGGCGAAATTCACCCCTCCACTTT.

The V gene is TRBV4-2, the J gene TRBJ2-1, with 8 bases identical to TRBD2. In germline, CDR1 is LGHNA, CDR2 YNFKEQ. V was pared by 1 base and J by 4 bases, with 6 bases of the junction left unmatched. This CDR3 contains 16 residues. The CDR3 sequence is CASSQGSRLAYNEQFF. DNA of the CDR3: TGTGCCAGCAGCCAAGGATCGAGACTAGCGTACAATGAGCAGTTCTTC.

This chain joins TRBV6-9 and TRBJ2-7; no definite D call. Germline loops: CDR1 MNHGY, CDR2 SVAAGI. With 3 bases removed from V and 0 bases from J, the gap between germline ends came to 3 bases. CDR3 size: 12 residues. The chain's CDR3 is CASSYSSYEQYF. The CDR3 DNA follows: TGTGCCAGCAGTTACAGCTCCTACGAGCAGTACTTC.

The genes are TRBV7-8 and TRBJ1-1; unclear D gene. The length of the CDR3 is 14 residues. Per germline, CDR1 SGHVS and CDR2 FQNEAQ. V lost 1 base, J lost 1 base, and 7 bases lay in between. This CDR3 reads CASSLGAGNTEAFF. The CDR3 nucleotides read TGTGCCAGCAGCTTAGGCGCGGGGAACACTGAAGCTTTCTTT.

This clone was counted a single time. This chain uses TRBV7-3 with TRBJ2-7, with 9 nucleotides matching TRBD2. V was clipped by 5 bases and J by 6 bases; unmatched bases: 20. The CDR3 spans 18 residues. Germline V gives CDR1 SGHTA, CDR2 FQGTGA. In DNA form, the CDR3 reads TGTGCCAGCAGCCCGTGGGGGAGCGTCGCGGGAGGGGAGGGCGAGCAGTACTTC. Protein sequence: CASSPWGSVAGGEGEQYF. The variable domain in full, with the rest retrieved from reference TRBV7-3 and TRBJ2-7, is GAGVSQTPSNKVTEKGKYVELRCDPISGHTALYWYRQSLGQGPEFLIYFQGTGAADDSGLPNDRFFAVRPEGSVSTLKIQRTERGDSAVYLCASSPWGSVAGGEGEQYFGPGTRLTVT.

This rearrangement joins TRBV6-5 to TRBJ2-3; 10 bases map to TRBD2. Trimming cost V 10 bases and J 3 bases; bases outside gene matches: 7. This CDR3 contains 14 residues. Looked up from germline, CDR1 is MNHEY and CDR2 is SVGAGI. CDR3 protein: CATQPGLATDTQYF. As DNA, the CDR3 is TGTGCCACTCAACCGGGACTAGCGACAGATACGCAGTATTTT.

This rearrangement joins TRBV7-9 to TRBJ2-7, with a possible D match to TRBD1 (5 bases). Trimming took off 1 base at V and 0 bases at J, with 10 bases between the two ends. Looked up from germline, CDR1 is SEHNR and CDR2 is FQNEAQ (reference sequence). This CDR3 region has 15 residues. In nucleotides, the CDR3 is TGTGCCAGCAGCTTAGGGCCGACAGCCTCCTACGAGCAGTACTTC. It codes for CASSLGPTASYEQYF.

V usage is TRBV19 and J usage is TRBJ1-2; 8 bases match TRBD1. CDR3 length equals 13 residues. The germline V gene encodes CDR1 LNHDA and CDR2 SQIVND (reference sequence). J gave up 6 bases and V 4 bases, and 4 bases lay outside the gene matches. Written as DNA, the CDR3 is TGTGCCAGTAGTAAGGACAGGGCCGATGGCTACACCTTC. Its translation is CASSKDRADGYTF.

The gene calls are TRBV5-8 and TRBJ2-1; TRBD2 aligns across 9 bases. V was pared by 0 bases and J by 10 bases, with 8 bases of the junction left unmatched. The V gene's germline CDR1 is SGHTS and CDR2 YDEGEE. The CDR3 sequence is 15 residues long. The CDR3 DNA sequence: TGTGCCAGCAGCTTGGCCCTAGCGGGGAGAGGGGAGCAGTTCTTC. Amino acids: CASSLALAGRGEQFF. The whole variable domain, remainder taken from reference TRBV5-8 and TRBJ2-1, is EAGVTQSPTHLIKTRGQQATLRCSPISGHTSVYWYQQALGLGLQFLLWYDEGEERNRGNFPPRFSGRQFPNYSSELNVNALELEDSALYLCASSLALAGRGEQFFGPGTRLTVL.

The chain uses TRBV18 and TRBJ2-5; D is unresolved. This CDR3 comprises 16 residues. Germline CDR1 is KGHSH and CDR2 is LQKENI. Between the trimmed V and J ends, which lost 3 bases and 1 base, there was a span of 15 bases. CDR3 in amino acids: CASSPPTASVQETQYF. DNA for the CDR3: TGTGCCAGCTCACCCCCAACCGCGTCGGTCCAAGAGACCCAGTACTTC.

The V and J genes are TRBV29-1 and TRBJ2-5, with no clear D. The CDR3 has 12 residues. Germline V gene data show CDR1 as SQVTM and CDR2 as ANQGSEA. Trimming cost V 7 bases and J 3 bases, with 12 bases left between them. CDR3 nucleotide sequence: TGCAGCGCCCGACTCAGGAAAGAGACCCAGTACTTC. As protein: CSARLRKETQYF.

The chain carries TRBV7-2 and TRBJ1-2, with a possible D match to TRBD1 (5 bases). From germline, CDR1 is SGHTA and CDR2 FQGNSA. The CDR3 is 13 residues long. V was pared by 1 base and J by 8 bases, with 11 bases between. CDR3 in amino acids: CASSLGRAIGYTF. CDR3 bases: TGTGCCAGCAGCTTAGGCAGGGCGATCGGCTACACCTTC.

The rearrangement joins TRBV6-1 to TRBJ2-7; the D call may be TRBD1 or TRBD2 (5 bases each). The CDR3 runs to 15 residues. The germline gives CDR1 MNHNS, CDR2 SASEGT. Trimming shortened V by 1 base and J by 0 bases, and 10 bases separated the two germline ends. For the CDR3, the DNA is TGTGCCAGCAGTGAAGTGTCAGGGAGCTCCTACGAGCAGTACTTC. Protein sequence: CASSEVSGSSYEQYF.

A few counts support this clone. Here the CDR3 DNA reads TGTGCCAGCAGCACCCGGGGGCCAGATACGCAGTATTTT. Residues: CASSTRGPDTQYF. The rearrangement joins TRBV7-9 to TRBJ2-3; the D call may be TRBD1 or TRBD2 (6 bases each). The CDR3 has 13 amino acids. Germline V gene data show CDR1 as SEHNR and CDR2 as FQNEAQ (reference sequence). Trimming shortened V by 5 bases and J by 4 bases, and 10 bases separated the two germline ends.

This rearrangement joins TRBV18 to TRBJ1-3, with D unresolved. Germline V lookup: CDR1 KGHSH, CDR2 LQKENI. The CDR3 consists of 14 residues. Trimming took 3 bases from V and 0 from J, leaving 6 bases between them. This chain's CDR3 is CASSPNSSGNTIYF. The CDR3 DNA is TGTGCCAGCTCACCCAACTCCTCTGGAAACACCATATATTTT.

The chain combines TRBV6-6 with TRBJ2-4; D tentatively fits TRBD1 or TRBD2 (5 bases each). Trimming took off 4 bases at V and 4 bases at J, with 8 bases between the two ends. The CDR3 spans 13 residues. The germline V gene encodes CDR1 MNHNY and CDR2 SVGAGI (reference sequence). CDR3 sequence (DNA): TGTGCCAGCAGTTCCGGGGCTAAAAACATTCAGTACTTC. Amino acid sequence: CASSSGAKNIQYF.